A single sample is the source of the 15 T cell receptor beta chains below, sequenced in a study of T cell repertoires in cytomegalovirus infection. The antigens of these receptors remain unknown. TCRdb reprocessed the reads with MiXCR, giving one entry per CDR3 protein. In the table there are tens of thousands of distinct CDR3 sequences, about 21% of which are singletons. Source: CD8+ T cells from cultured PBMCs, taken from culture after CMV antigen stimulation. These receptor sequences come from a human donor in good health (CMV status not recorded). Some clones in this sample may be carry-over from other donors' samples.

This clonotype was counted a few times. This sequence joins TRBV4-2 and TRBJ2-1, with 12 bases fitting TRBD2. Per germline, CDR1 LGHNA and CDR2 YNFKEQ. J was trimmed by 6 bases and V by 2 bases; bases with no gene match: 11. The CDR3 length is 18 residues. CDR3: CASSQKYGLAGPGNEQFF. The CDR3 DNA follows: TGTGCCAGCAGCCAAAAATATGGACTAGCGGGACCCGGCAATGAGCAGTTCTTC.

In its sample, this clonotype was seen a few times. This chain uses TRBV19 with TRBJ2-1, with D hard to call. CDR3 size: 15 residues. Germline values: CDR1 LNHDA, CDR2 SQIVND (reference sequence). The V and J ends lost 6 bases and 4 bases respectively, with 16 bases between them. This CDR3 reads CASSKAVNEYNEQFF. CDR3 coding DNA: TGTGCCAGTAGCAAAGCCGTCAACGAGTACAATGAGCAGTTCTTC. The complete variable domain, with remaining parts taken from reference TRBV19 and TRBJ2-1, reads DGGITQSPKYLFRKEGQNVTLSCEQNLNHDAMYWYRQDPGQGLRLIYYSQIVNDFQKGDIAEGYSVSREKKESFPLTVTSAQKNPTAFYLCASSKAVNEYNEQFFGPGTRLTVL.

This clonotype was detected only a few times. The gene calls are TRBV12-3 or TRBV12-4 and TRBJ1-5; 8 nucleotides align to TRBD1. The CDR3 has 15 residues. The V and J ends lost 6 bases and 2 bases, in that order; junction bases with no gene match: 6. The CDR3 DNA sequence: TGTGCCAGCAGGATCGGACAGGGAGGCAATCAGCCCCAGCATTTT. Translation: CASRIGQGGNQPQHF.

In this sample, this clonotype turned up a few times. V and J are TRBV6-2 or TRBV6-3 and TRBJ1-5, with TRBD1 matching 7 bases. This CDR3 has 13 residues. The V gene's germline CDR1 is MNHEY and CDR2 SVGEGT. V lost 8 bases and J lost 4; bases outside the gene matches: 5. The CDR3 coding sequence is TGTGCCAGCGGGGACAGAAGTAATCAGCCCCAGCATTTT. This translates into CASGDRSNQPQHF.

This clonotype was counted a few times. The rearrangement links TRBV28 to TRBJ1-5; 10 nucleotides line up with TRBD1. Germline V CDR1 and CDR2: MDHEN, SYDVKM. The length of the CDR3 is 16 residues. Germline trimming cut 6 bases from V and 4 bases from J; bases unmatched to any gene: 9. In nucleotides, the CDR3 is TGTGCCAGCAGCGGGGACAGGGGAGTTCGGAATCAGCCCCAGCATTTT. Its protein is CASSGDRGVRNQPQHF.

This clonotype was detected a few times. This chain links TRBV28 with TRBJ2-3, with 7 bases matching TRBD1. This CDR3 has 15 residues. With 3 bases clipped from V and 2 bases from J, the junction kept 5 bases outside the gene matches. Germline CDR1 is MDHEN and CDR2 is SYDVKM. The CDR3 DNA follows: TGTGCCAGCAGTTTTACAGGGGCGACCACAGATACGCAGTATTTT. It translates to CASSFTGATTDTQYF. The full variable domain, in which reference TRBV28 and TRBJ2-3 provide the parts outside the CDR3, is DVKVTQSSRYLVKRTGEKVFLECVQDMDHENMFWYRQDPGLGLRLIYFSYDVKMKEKGDIPEGYSVSREKKERFSLILESASTNQTSMYLCASSFTGATTDTQYFGPGTRLTVL.

This chain connects TRBV20-1 to TRBJ2-1; maybe TRBD2 (5 bases). CDR1 and CDR2 (germline): DFQATT, SNEGSKA (reference sequence). V lost 2 bases to trimming and J lost 8 bases, with 13 bases between them. The CDR3 runs 13 residues. CDR3 sequence: CSARQRLADEQFF. In nucleotides, the CDR3 is TGCAGTGCTAGACAGCGGCTGGCGGATGAGCAGTTCTTC.

This sequence joins TRBV6-1 and TRBJ1-1, with D uncertain. The CDR3 is made up of 12 amino acids. Deletions cut 6 bases from V and 8 bases from J, with 13 bases between. Germline V gene lookup returns CDR1 MNHNS and CDR2 SASEGT. Here the CDR3 DNA reads TGTGCCAGCAGCCCCGGACGGGCGGAAGCTTTCTTT. It yields the protein CASSPGRAEAFF.

V gene TRBV6-2 or TRBV6-3 combines with J gene TRBJ2-1; perhaps TRBD2 as D (5 bases). The germline V and J ends were trimmed by 11 bases and 10 bases, with 21 bases remaining between them. The germline gives CDR1 MNHEY, CDR2 SVGEGT. This CDR3 has 13 amino acids. The CDR3 here is CAVTGNSRIEQFF. CDR3 in DNA: TGTGCCGTAACCGGGAACAGCCGAATAGAGCAGTTCTTC.

A few counts support this clonotype. This sequence joins TRBV6-2 or TRBV6-3 and TRBJ2-1, with 12 positions matching TRBD2. Germline lookup yields CDR1 MNHEY and CDR2 SVGEGT. This CDR3 has 15 residues. J gave up 8 bases and V 7 bases, and 9 bases lay outside the gene matches. The DNA for the CDR3 is TGTGCCAGCAACCTACTAGCGGGAGGCAGGGATGAGCAGTTCTTC. Protein: CASNLLAGGRDEQFF.

This rearrangement joins TRBV7-9 to TRBJ2-1, with 12 bases aligning to TRBD2. Losses at the gene ends were 4 bases for V and 6 bases for J; bases not matched to a gene: 10. In germline, CDR1 is SEHNR, CDR2 FQNEAQ (reference sequence). The CDR3 extends over 17 amino acids. The CDR3 loop is CASSSLVTSGGTNEQFF. The CDR3 DNA reads as TGTGCCAGCAGCTCCCTCGTAACTAGCGGGGGGACCAATGAGCAGTTCTTC.

The V gene is TRBV24-1, the J gene TRBJ2-2, with D unresolved. Trimming removed 7 bases at V and 1 base at J, with 18 bases between. CDR1 and CDR2 from the germline V gene are KGHDR and SFDVKD. The CDR3 spans 17 residues. The CDR3 sequence: CATSHHFGRENTGELFF. CDR3 DNA sequence: TGTGCCACCAGCCACCATTTTGGGCGAGAGAACACCGGGGAGCTGTTTTTT.

The chain employs TRBV6-2 or TRBV6-3 and TRBJ2-1; no reliable D call. The V end was cut by 0 bases, the J end by 6 bases, with 6 bases between. The length of the CDR3 is 13 residues. Germline CDR1 is MNHEY and CDR2 is SVGEGT. DNA for the CDR3: TGTGCCAGCAGTTACTCGATGGCCAATGAGCAGTTCTTC. Its translation: CASSYSMANEQFF.

The V and J genes are TRBV5-6 and TRBJ1-2; 8 nucleotides agree with TRBD1. The CDR3 length is 14 residues. Germline V gene data show CDR1 as SGHDT and CDR2 as YYEEEE. V was pared by 5 bases and J by 2 bases, with 5 bases of the junction left unmatched. As DNA, the CDR3 is TGTGCCAGCAGATCGGGACAGGTGAACTATGGCTACACCTTC. Translation gives CASRSGQVNYGYTF.

V gene TRBV12-3 or TRBV12-4 combines with J gene TRBJ2-2; D is possibly TRBD2 (6 bases). Trimming pared 6 bases from V and 8 bases from J, leaving 16 bases between. The CDR3 loop spans 14 amino acids. In DNA, the CDR3 is TGTGCCAGCAGCCTTGGGGGGTCGAGGGGGGAGCTGTTTTTT. It yields the protein CASSLGGSRGELFF.